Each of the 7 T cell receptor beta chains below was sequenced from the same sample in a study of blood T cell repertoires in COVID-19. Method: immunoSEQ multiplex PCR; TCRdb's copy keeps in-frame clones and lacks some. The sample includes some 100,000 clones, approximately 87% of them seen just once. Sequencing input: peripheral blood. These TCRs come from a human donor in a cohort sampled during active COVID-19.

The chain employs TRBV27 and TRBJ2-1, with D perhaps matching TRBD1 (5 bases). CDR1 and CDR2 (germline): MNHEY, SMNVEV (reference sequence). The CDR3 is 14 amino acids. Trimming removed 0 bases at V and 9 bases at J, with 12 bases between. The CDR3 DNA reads TGTGCCAGCAGTTTATCCAGTAGGGGCGCTGAGCAGTTCTTC. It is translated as CASSLSSRGAEQFF.

CDR3 loop: CASSIRSVLLNTGELFF. Here the CDR3 DNA reads TGTGCCAGTAGTATTCGTTCCGTACTTTTGAACACCGGGGAGCTGTTTTTT. This chain links TRBV19 with TRBJ2-2; D is unresolved. Trimming cost V 3 bases and J 1 base, with 15 bases left between them. CDR1 is LNHDA and CDR2 is SQIVND in the germline V gene (reference sequence). This CDR3 is 17 amino acids long.

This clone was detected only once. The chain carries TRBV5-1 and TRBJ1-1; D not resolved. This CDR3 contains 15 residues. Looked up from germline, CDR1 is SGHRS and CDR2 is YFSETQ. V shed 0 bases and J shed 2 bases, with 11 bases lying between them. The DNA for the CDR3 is TGCGCCAGCAGCTTGGGCGGCAGCGCAAACACTGAAGCTTTCTTT. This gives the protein CASSLGGSANTEAFF.

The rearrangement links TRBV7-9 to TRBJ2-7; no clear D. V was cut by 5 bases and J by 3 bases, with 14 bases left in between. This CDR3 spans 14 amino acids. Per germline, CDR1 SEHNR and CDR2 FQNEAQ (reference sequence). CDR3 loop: CASSDRKGDYEQYF. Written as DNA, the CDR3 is TGTGCCAGCAGCGATCGAAAAGGAGACTACGAGCAGTACTTC.

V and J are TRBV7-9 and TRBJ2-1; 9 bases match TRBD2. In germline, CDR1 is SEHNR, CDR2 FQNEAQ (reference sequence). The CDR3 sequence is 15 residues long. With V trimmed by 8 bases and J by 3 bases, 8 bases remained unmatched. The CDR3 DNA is TGTGCCAGCCGGCCGGGACTAGCAGACTACAATGAGCAGTTCTTC. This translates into CASRPGLADYNEQFF.

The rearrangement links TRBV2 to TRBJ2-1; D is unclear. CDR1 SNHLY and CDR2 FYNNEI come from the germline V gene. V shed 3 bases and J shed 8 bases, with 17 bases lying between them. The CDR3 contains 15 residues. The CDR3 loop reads CASSEASVWVDEQFF. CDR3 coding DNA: TGTGCCAGCAGTGAGGCTAGTGTGTGGGTGGATGAGCAGTTCTTC.

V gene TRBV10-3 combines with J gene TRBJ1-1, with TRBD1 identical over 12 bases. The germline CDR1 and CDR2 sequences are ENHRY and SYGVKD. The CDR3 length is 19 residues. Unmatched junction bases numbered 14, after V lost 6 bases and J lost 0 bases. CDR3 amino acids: CAIRDLPRDRGQMNTEAFF. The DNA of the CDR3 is TGTGCCATCAGAGATCTACCCCGGGACAGGGGGCAGATGAACACTGAAGCTTTCTTT.